This T cell receptor beta chain comes out of a study of somatic mutations in cytotoxic T cells in rheumatoid arthritis. The germline CDR1 and CDR2 sequences are SEHNR and FQNEAQ (reference sequence). The germline V and J ends were trimmed by 5 bases and 7 bases, with 14 bases remaining between them. This CDR3 region has 14 residues. Repertoires were generated with immunoSEQ multiplex PCR, while TCRdb's copy carries only in-frame clones and drops some. The repertoire holds under 20,000 clones, more than 70% seen once, with over 25% in the top ten. The rearrangement joins TRBV7-9 to TRBJ1-4, with D perhaps TRBD1 (5 bases). Sequenced: CD8+ T cells sorted from blood. This sequence was found in an adult with rheumatoid arthritis. Written as DNA, the CDR3 is TGTGCCAGCAGCCTCATAAGCGGGGGTGAAAAACTGTTTTTT. Translating it yields CASSLISGGEKLFF.